These T cell receptor beta chains were read from a single sample in a study of T cell responses to AZD1222 COVID-19 vaccine. Measured with immunoSEQ multiplex PCR; TCRdb has only the in-frame clones, and not every one. The data contain more than 110,000 clones, 80% to 90% of them seen just once; the ten biggest clones take up 3% to 4.5%. The specimen comprised peripheral blood, sampled on day 0 of AZD1222 vaccination. The receptors were gathered from an adult in good health. Both conserved end residues are part of each CDR3. Each record gives: clone size, D gene, J gene, V gene, CDR3 DNA, CDR3 protein. The D gene is left open where the match is weak. Clone size is given for some rows only: seen once, a few or many times, or a class if the clone is expanded.

>.|.|TRBJ2-1|TRBV5-5
TGTGCCAGCAGCTTCGACTTCCCTAATGAGCAGTTCTTC
CASSFDFPNEQFF
>.|TRBD1|TRBJ1-2|TRBV7-9
TGTGCCAGCAGCTTCAGGGGGGTTCATGGCTACACCTTC
CASSFRGVHGYTF
>.|TRBD1|TRBJ2-2|TRBV6-4
TGTGCCAGCAGTGACTCGGGACAGGGAAACACCGGGGAGCTGTTTTTT
CASSDSGQGNTGELFF
>.|.|TRBJ2-7|TRBV20-1
TGCAGTGCTAGTGGGGGCTGCTATACCTACGAGCAGTACTTC
CSASGGCYTYEQYF
>.|.|TRBJ1-1|TRBV6-5
TGTGCCAGCAGTTACAGTTACCTGGGGGCAGCTTTCTTT
CASSYSYLGAAFF
>.|.|TRBJ2-5|TRBV19
TGTGCCAGTAGTCCGGATCAGGGGCTGGAGACCCAGTACTTC
CASSPDQGLETQYF
>few|.|TRBJ2-5|TRBV7-2
TGTGCCAGCAGCCCCGTTTCCGTGGGATGGGAGACCCAGTACTTC
CASSPVSVGWETQYF
>.|.|TRBJ1-3|TRBV7-2
TGTGCCAGCAGCGGCGCCATCCGCGGAAACACCATATATTTT
CASSGAIRGNTIYF
>.|.|TRBJ2-3|TRBV5-1
TGCGCCAGCAGCTTGAGTGCTAGCGCTATCACAGATACGCAGTATTTT
CASSLSASAITDTQYF
>.|.|TRBJ1-5|TRBV19
TGTGCCAGTAGTATGGAGGGGGATAGCAATCAGCCCCAGCATTTT
CASSMEGDSNQPQHF
>once|TRBD2|TRBJ2-7|TRBV7-3
TGTGCCAGCAGCTCCGGACTAGCGGGAGGGGACGAGCAGTACTTC
CASSSGLAGGDEQYF
>.|.|TRBJ2-5|TRBV6-2/TRBV6-3
TGTGCCAGCAGTAAATACATTAGCGCGTACCAAGAGACCCAGTACTTC
CASSKYISAYQETQYF
>.|.|TRBJ1-2|TRBV7-2
TGTGCCAGCAGCCCCCCTGACAGGACGTCGCATGGCTACACCTTC
CASSPPDRTSHGYTF
>.|TRBD2|TRBJ2-1|TRBV7-2
TGTGCCAGCAGCCCGTTGACTAGCGGGTTATACAATGAGCAGTTCTTC
CASSPLTSGLYNEQFF
>once|TRBD2|TRBJ2-1|TRBV15
TGTGCCACCAGCAAACTACCACCCGGACTAGCGGGGGGCGATGAGCAGTTCTTC
CATSKLPPGLAGGDEQFF
>.|.|TRBJ2-5|TRBV7-2
TGTGCCAGCAGCTCTGGGACCCTCCCGGGGGAGACCCAGTACTTC
CASSSGTLPGETQYF
>.|.|TRBJ2-3|TRBV6-4
TGTGCCAGCAGTGACAGGGGGACAGATACGCAGTATTTT
CASSDRGTDTQYF
>.|.|TRBJ2-5|TRBV7-9
TGTGCCAGCAGCTTTGAGGGGAGAGAGACCCAGTACTTC
CASSFEGRETQYF
>.|TRBD1|TRBJ1-6|TRBV7-9
TGTGCCAGCAGCTGGGACAGGGGGGCTTCACCCCTCCACTTT
CASSWDRGASPLHF
>.|TRBD2|TRBJ2-7|TRBV7-9
TGTGCCAGCAGTATAGCGGGAGGATTCTACGAGCAGTACTTC
CASSIAGGFYEQYF
>.|TRBD1|TRBJ2-7|TRBV6-2/TRBV6-3
TGTGCCAGCAGTGGGACAGGGGGTTCCTACGAGCAGTACTTC
CASSGTGGSYEQYF
>.|.|TRBJ1-1|TRBV30
TGTGCCTGGAGGCGGCAGGGAGGCACTGAAGCTTTCTTT
CAWRRQGGTEAFF
>.|.|TRBJ2-3|TRBV10-3
TGTGCCATCAGTCGGGCCAGCCCTAGCACAGATACGCAGTATTTT
CAISRASPSTDTQYF
>.|TRBD1|TRBJ1-2|TRBV19
TGTGCCAGTACCCCAACCGGGACAGGGCGAATCTATGGCTACACCTTC
CASTPTGTGRIYGYTF
>.|.|TRBJ1-1|TRBV29-1
TGCAGCGTTGTGACAGCATTGAACACTGAAGCTTTCTTT
CSVVTALNTEAFF